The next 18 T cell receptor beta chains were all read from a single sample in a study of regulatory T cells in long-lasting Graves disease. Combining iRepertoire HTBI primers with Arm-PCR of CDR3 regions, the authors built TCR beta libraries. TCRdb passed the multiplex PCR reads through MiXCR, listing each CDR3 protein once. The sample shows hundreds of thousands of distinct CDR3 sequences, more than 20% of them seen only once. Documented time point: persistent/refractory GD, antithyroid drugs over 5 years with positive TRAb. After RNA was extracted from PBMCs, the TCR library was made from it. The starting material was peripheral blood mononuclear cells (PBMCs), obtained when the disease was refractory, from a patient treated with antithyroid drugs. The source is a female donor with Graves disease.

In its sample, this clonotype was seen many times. The CDR3 DNA is TGTGCCAGCAGATTCCCCGGGACGGCACCCCACGAGCAGTACTTC. It translates to CASRFPGTAPHEQYF. The chain uses TRBV11-2 and TRBJ2-7, with D possibly being TRBD1 or TRBD2 (5 bases each). Trimming pared 6 bases from V and 5 bases from J, leaving 20 bases between. Germline V gene data show CDR1 as SGHAT and CDR2 as FQNNGV. The CDR3 spans 15 residues.

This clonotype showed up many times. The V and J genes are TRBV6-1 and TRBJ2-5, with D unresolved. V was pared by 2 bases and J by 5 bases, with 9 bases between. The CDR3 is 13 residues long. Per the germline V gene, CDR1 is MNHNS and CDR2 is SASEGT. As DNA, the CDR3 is TGTGCCAGCAGTGAAACCCTCCCGGAGACCCAGTACTTC. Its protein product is CASSETLPETQYF.

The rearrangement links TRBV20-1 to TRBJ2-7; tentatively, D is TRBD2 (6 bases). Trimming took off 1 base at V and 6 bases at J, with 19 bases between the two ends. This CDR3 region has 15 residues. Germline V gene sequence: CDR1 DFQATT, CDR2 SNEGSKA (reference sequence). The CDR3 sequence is CSARVSGNPGGEQYF. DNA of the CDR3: TGCAGTGCTAGAGTTAGCGGCAATCCCGGGGGCGAGCAGTACTTC.

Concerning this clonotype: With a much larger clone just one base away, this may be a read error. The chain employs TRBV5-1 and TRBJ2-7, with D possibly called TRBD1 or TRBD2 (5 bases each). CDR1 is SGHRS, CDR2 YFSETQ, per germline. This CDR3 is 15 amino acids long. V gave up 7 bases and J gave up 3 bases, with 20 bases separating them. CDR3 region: CASGRDPGVGYEQYF. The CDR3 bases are TGCGCCAGCGGCCGGGACCCCGGAGTAGGCTACGAGCAGTACTTC.

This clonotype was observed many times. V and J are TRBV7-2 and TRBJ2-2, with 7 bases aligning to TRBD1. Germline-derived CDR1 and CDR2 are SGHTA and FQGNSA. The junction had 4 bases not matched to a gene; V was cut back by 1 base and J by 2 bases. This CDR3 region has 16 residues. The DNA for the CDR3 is TGTGCCAGCAGCTTAGTAGGGGGCGCAAACACCGGGGAGCTGTTTTTT. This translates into CASSLVGGANTGELFF.

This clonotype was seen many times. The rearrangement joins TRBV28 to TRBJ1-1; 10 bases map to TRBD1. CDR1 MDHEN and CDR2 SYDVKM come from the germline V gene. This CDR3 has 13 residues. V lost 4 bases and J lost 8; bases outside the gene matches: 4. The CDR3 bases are TGTGCCAGCAGTTGGATGACAGGGGGCGAAGCTTTCTTT. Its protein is CASSWMTGGEAFF.

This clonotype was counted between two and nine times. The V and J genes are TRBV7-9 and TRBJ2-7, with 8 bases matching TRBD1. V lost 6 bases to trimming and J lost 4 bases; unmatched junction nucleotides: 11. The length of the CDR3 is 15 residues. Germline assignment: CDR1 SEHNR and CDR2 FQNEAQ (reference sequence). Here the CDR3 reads CASSSRQGRGYEQYF. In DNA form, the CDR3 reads TGTGCCAGCAGTAGCCGACAGGGGAGAGGGTACGAGCAGTACTTC.

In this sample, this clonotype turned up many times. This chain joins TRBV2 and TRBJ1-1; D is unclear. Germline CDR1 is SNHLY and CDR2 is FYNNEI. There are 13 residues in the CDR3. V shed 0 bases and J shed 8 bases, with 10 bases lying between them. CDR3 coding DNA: TGTGCCAGCAGTGAAGCGCTCGTGGAGGAAGCTTTCTTT. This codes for CASSEALVEEAFF.

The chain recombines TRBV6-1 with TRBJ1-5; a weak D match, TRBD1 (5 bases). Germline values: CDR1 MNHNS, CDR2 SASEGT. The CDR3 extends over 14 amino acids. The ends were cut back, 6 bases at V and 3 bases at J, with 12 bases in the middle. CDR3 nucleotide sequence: TGTGCCAGCAGCCGAGGGGCGGCCAATCAGCCCCAGCATTTT. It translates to CASSRGAANQPQHF.

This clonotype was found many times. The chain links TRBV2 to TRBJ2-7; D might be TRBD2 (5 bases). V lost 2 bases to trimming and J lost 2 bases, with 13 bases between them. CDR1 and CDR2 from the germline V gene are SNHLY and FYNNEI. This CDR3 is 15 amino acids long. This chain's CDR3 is CASSESAGITYEQYF. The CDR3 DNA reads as TGTGCCAGCAGTGAATCTGCGGGCATAACCTACGAGCAGTACTTC.

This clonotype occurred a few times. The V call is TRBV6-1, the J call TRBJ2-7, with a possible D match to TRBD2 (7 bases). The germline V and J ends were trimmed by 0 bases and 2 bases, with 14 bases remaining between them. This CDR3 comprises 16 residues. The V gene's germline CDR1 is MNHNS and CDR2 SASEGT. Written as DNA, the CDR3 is TGTGCCAGCAGTGAAGCGGGGGGGCTTAGACCCTACGAGCAGTACTTC. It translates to CASSEAGGLRPYEQYF.

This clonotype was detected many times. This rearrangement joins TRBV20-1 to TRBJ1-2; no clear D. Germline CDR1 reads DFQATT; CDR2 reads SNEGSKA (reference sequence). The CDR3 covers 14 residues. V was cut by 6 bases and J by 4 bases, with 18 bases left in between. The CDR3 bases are TGCAGTGCCAGGATGAGACTAGGCGGCTATGGCTACACCTTC. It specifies CSARMRLGGYGYTF.

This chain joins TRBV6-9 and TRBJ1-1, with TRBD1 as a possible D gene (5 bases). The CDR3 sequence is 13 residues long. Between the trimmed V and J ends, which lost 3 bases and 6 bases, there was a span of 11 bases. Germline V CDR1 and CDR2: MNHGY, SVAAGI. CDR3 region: CASSYMTVAEAFF. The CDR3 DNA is TGTGCCAGCAGTTACATGACAGTAGCTGAAGCTTTCTTT.

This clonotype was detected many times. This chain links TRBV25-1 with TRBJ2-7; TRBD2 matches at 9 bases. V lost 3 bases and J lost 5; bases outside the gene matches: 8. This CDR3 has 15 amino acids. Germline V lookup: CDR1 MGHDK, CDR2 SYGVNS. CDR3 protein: CASSDSGRILDEQYF. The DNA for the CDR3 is TGTGCCAGCAGTGACAGCGGGAGGATTCTGGACGAGCAGTACTTC.

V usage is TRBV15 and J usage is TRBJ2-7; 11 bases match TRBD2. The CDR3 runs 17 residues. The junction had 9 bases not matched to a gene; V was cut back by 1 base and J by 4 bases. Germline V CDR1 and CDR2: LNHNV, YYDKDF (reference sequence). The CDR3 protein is CATSRVLLAGVSYEQYF. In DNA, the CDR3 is TGTGCCACCAGCAGAGTGCTACTAGCGGGAGTATCGTACGAGCAGTACTTC.

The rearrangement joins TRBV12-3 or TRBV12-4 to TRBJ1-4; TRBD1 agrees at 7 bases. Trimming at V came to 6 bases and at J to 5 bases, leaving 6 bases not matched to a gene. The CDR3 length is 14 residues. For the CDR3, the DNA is TGTGCCAGCAGAAGGGACAGCCGGAATGAAAAACTGTTTTTT. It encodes CASRRDSRNEKLFF.

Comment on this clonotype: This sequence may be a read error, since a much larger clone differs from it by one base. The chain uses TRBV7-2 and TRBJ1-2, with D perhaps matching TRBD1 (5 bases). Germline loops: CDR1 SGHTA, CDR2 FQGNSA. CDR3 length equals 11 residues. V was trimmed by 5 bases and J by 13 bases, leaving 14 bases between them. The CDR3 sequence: CASSITGILTF. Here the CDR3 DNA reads TGTGCCAGCAGCATAACAGGAATCCTCACCTTC.

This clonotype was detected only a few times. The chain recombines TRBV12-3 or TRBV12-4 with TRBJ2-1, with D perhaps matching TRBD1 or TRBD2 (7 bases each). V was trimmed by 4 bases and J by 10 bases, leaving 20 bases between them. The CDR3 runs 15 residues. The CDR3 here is CASSSETGRGREQFF. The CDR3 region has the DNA TGTGCCAGCAGTTCAGAGACAGGGAGGGGTCGGGAGCAGTTCTTC.